A single sample is the source of the 30 T cell receptor beta chains below, sequenced in a study of Graves' ophthalmopathy and Graves' hyperthyroidism. RNA transcripts yielded amplified TCR beta CDR3 regions. HTBI primers were used in a first-round RT-PCR, which preceded a second-round multiplex PCR. MiXCR, applied by TCRdb to the multiplex PCR reads, yields one record per CDR3 protein. The sample contains about 480,000 distinct CDR3 sequences, about an eighth of which appear only once. The sequenced sample was blood. The receptors were sampled from a woman aged 30 to 39 with Graves' ophthalmopathy.

The chain uses TRBV11-2 and TRBJ1-1; no definite D call. This CDR3 spans 16 amino acids. V was clipped by 0 bases and J by 0 bases, with 11 bases between them. Germline V gene lookup returns CDR1 SGHAT and CDR2 FQNNGV. The CDR3 DNA sequence: TGTGCCAGCAGCTTAGATCGGTGGTACATGAACACTGAAGCTTTCTTT. Its translation is CASSLDRWYMNTEAFF.

There are a few counts of this clonotype. The V and J genes are TRBV29-1 and TRBJ2-7, with 14 bases matching TRBD2. CDR3 length: 13 amino acids. CDR1 and CDR2 (germline): SQVTM, ANQGSEA. V shed 6 bases, J shed 7 bases, and the junction held 5 bases outside the gene matches. The CDR3 loop reads CSVRLAGGGEQYF. As DNA, the CDR3 is TGCAGCGTCAGACTAGCGGGAGGGGGAGAGCAGTACTTC.

There are many counts of this clonotype. V usage is TRBV30 and J usage is TRBJ2-2; tentatively, D is TRBD1 (6 bases). With 4 bases removed from V and 6 bases from J, the gap between germline ends came to 12 bases. Germline V gene lookup returns CDR1 GTSNPN and CDR2 SVGIG (reference sequence). CDR3 length: 13 residues. The CDR3 spells CAWKWGQSGELFF. Here the CDR3 DNA reads TGTGCCTGGAAGTGGGGGCAATCCGGGGAGCTGTTTTTT.

This clonotype showed up many times. J is TRBJ1-2 and V is TRBV16, with 7 bases fitting TRBD1. Per the germline V gene, CDR1 is KGHSY and CDR2 is FQNENV. The CDR3 length is 16 residues. V shed 0 bases and J 7 bases; nucleotides not matched to a gene: 11. Written as DNA, the CDR3 is TGTGCCAGCAGCCAATCTAGCAGGGGGATATATGGTGGCTACACCTTC. As protein: CASSQSSRGIYGGYTF.

On this clonotype: A read error is possible here, since a much larger clone lies one base away. This rearrangement joins TRBV5-1 to TRBJ1-6; D is uncertain. The CDR3 is 14 amino acids. Germline loops: CDR1 SGHRS, CDR2 YFSETQ. CDR3 in amino acids: CASSLDAYNSHLHF. The DNA of the CDR3 is TGCGCCAGCAGCTTGGATGCCTATAATTCACACCTCCACTTT. Full variable domain (remainder filled in from reference TRBV5-1 and TRBJ1-6): KAGVTQTPRYLIKTRGQQVTLSCSPISGHRSVSWYQQTPGQGLQFLFEYFSETQRNKGNFPGRFSGRQFSNSRSEMNVSTLELGDSALYLCASSLDAYNSHLHFGNGTRLTVT.

This clonotype was picked up many times. The chain employs TRBV28 and TRBJ1-1; no clear D gene. CDR3 length: 14 residues. V lost 2 bases, J lost 1 base, and 8 bases lay in between. Germline V gene sequence: CDR1 MDHEN, CDR2 SYDVKM. The DNA for the CDR3 is TGTGCCAGCAGTTTACCTAAGGGGAACACTGAAGCTTTCTTT. Translating it yields CASSLPKGNTEAFF. The entire variable domain, with the rest obtained from reference TRBV28 and TRBJ1-1, is as follows: DVKVTQSSRYLVKRTGEKVFLECVQDMDHENMFWYRQDPGLGLRLIYFSYDVKMKEKGDIPEGYSVSREKKERFSLILESASTNQTSMYLCASSLPKGNTEAFFGQGTRLTVV.

This clonotype occurred many times. CDR3 sequence reads: CASSPPRTGVETEAFF. In DNA form, the CDR3 reads TGCGCCAGCAGTCCCCCGCGGACAGGGGTGGAAACTGAAGCTTTCTTT. The V gene is TRBV4-1, the J gene TRBJ1-1; 9 nucleotides line up with TRBD1. There are 16 residues in the CDR3. Trimming cost V 6 bases and J 5 bases; bases outside gene matches: 13. Germline values: CDR1 MGHRA, CDR2 YSYEKL.

This clonotype was seen ten or more times. V is TRBV13 and J is TRBJ2-5, with a possible D match to TRBD2 (5 bases). This CDR3 is built from 13 residues. Trimming pared 1 base from V and 7 bases from J, leaving 10 bases between. The germline CDR1 and CDR2 sequences are PRHDT and FYEKMQ (reference sequence). The CDR3: CASSLVREGTQYF. Here the CDR3 DNA reads TGTGCCAGCAGCTTAGTCCGAGAGGGGACCCAGTACTTC.

Notes on this clonotype: The germline gene is not matched at one end of the junction; a read error may be the cause. The chain couples TRBV7-2 to TRBJ2-7; TRBD2 agrees at 9 bases. The CDR3 length is 13 residues. Germline CDR1 SGHTA, CDR2 FQGNSA. Here the CDR3 reads CSVELAGSYEQYF. DNA for the CDR3: TGCAGCGTTGAGCTAGCGGGATCCTACGAGCAGTACTTC.

The chain links TRBV5-1 to TRBJ1-1; maybe TRBD1 (6 bases). Germline CDR1 SGHRS, CDR2 YFSETQ. V dropped 0 bases and J dropped 7 bases, with 16 bases sitting between them. This CDR3 is built from 15 residues. The CDR3 sequence: CASSLVGGPQVEAFF. For the CDR3, the DNA is TGCGCCAGCAGCTTGGTGGGGGGCCCCCAGGTTGAAGCTTTCTTT.

The table lists this clonotype with many counts. J is TRBJ1-1 and V is TRBV12-3 or TRBV12-4; D might be TRBD1 (5 bases). Trimming shortened V by 2 bases and J by 2 bases, and 9 bases separated the two germline ends. This CDR3 spans 14 amino acids. This chain's CDR3 is CASSLWGSNTEAFF. The CDR3, as DNA: TGTGCCAGCAGTTTATGGGGCTCTAACACTGAAGCTTTCTTT.

Many counts were recorded for this clonotype. The chain joins TRBV12-3 or TRBV12-4 to TRBJ1-1; D is unresolved. CDR3 length: 13 residues. V gave up 6 bases and J gave up 0 bases, with 8 bases separating them. The CDR3 region is CASSPYMNTEAFF. The CDR3 nucleotides read TGTGCCAGCAGCCCATATATGAACACTGAAGCTTTCTTT.

This clonotype has ten or more counts. This chain uses TRBV12-3 or TRBV12-4 with TRBJ2-5; 9 bases align to TRBD1. The CDR3 is made up of 16 amino acids. The trim removed 6 bases at V and 0 bases at J, leaving 8 bases unmatched. Here the CDR3 reads CASSPGTGMYQETQYF. The CDR3 coding sequence is TGTGCCAGCAGCCCAGGGACAGGGATGTACCAAGAGACCCAGTACTTC.

There are many counts of this clonotype. V is TRBV28 and J is TRBJ2-2; 8 bases map to TRBD2. From germline, CDR1 is MDHEN and CDR2 SYDVKM. V lost 7 bases to trimming and J lost 5 bases; unmatched junction nucleotides: 9. CDR3 length: 15 amino acids. The CDR3 spells CASKTGGPRTGELFF. CDR3 nucleotides: TGTGCCAGCAAAACGGGAGGGCCTCGGACCGGGGAGCTGTTTTTT.

This clonotype turned up a few times. The chain employs TRBV29-1 and TRBJ2-2; D not resolved. Germline CDR1 and CDR2: SQVTM and ANQGSEA. The CDR3 totals 14 residues. Trimming cost V 4 bases and J 0 bases, with 9 bases left between them. CDR3 amino acids: CSVVWAANTGELFF. The CDR3 coding sequence is TGCAGCGTTGTGTGGGCAGCGAACACCGGGGAGCTGTTTTTT.

This chain uses TRBV12-3 or TRBV12-4 with TRBJ1-5; no firm D call. V was clipped by 4 bases and J by 5 bases, with 15 bases between them. The CDR3 runs 15 residues. CDR3 sequence: CASSYERTAYQPQHF. CDR3 in DNA: TGTGCCAGCAGTTATGAAAGAACAGCCTATCAGCCCCAGCATTTT.

A word on this clonotype: The junction shows a germline mismatch at one end, possibly a read error. The V and J genes are TRBV10-1 and TRBJ2-5; D may match TRBD1 or TRBD2 (5 bases each). The CDR3 length is 13 residues. The germline V gene encodes CDR1 WNHNN and CDR2 SYGVQD (reference sequence). This chain's CDR3 is CASSVSRGETEYF. CDR3 DNA: TGCGCCAGCAGTGTTTCTAGAGGGGAGACCGAGTACTTC.

In this sample, this clonotype turned up a few times. This rearrangement joins TRBV28 to TRBJ2-5; D remains ambiguous. V was shortened by 1 base and J by 3 bases, with 12 bases between the two germline ends. The germline gives CDR1 MDHEN, CDR2 SYDVKM. CDR3 length: 15 amino acids. CDR3 bases: TGTGCCAGCAGTTTATCTAGACTCAGCGAAGAGACCCAGTACTTC. This translates into CASSLSRLSEETQYF.

The rearrangement links TRBV5-1 to TRBJ1-1, with a tentative D call TRBD1 (5 bases). The V gene lost 0 bases and the J gene lost 1 base, with 10 bases spanning the gap. The CDR3 is 15 amino acids. Germline V CDR1 and CDR2: SGHRS, YFSETQ. The CDR3 DNA sequence: TGCGCCAGCAGCTTGGGTTCCACAGGGAACACTGAAGCTTTCTTT. It translates to CASSLGSTGNTEAFF.

There are many counts of this clonotype. The chain employs TRBV10-3 and TRBJ2-7; D is unclear. The germline gives CDR1 ENHRY, CDR2 SYGVKD. This CDR3 has 11 residues. Between the trimmed V and J ends, which lost 6 bases and 6 bases, there was a span of 9 bases. The CDR3 is CAIRGSSEQYF. The CDR3 region has the DNA TGTGCCATCAGGGGTAGCAGCGAGCAGTACTTC.

This clonotype was recorded at least ten times. J is TRBJ1-6 and V is TRBV28; no reliable D call. The V gene lost 2 bases and the J gene lost 10 bases, with 6 bases spanning the gap. This CDR3 comprises 12 residues. CDR1 MDHEN and CDR2 SYDVKM come from the germline V gene. The CDR3 nucleotides read TGTGCCAGCAGTTTACGGGAATCACCCCTCCACTTT. Protein sequence: CASSLRESPLHF.

This clonotype was counted only a few times. V is TRBV28 and J is TRBJ1-5; maybe TRBD1 (6 bases). The germline CDR1 and CDR2 sequences are MDHEN and SYDVKM. The CDR3 runs to 15 residues. Trimming removed 4 bases from V and 2 bases from J, with 12 bases in between. CDR3: CASSYARGGNQPQHF. The CDR3, as DNA: TGTGCCAGCAGTTACGCCAGGGGCGGCAATCAGCCCCAGCATTTT.

The chain couples TRBV27 to TRBJ1-2, with a weak D call TRBD1 (5 bases). Germline V lookup: CDR1 MNHEY, CDR2 SMNVEV (reference sequence). The CDR3 runs to 14 residues. V was clipped by 6 bases and J by 0 bases, with 11 bases between them. The CDR3 spells CASSTGTPNYGYTF. For the CDR3, the DNA is TGTGCCAGCAGCACGGGGACTCCTAACTATGGCTACACCTTC.

This clonotype was seen many times. The chain employs TRBV28 and TRBJ1-2; D not certain. Germline CDR1 reads MDHEN; CDR2 reads SYDVKM. This CDR3 has 13 residues. The V end was cut by 8 bases, the J end by 4 bases, with 14 bases between. CDR3 residues: CASWGGQFYGYTF. The CDR3 DNA reads as TGTGCCAGCTGGGGAGGCCAATTCTATGGCTACACCTTC.

This clonotype was seen at least ten times. The rearrangement joins TRBV7-6 to TRBJ1-2, with unresolved D. V lost 1 base, J lost 5 bases, and 23 bases lay in between. CDR1 and CDR2 (germline): SGHVS, FNYEAQ. This CDR3 spans 18 amino acids. The CDR3: CASSLVPGSRPTIYGYTF. DNA for the CDR3: TGTGCCAGCAGCTTAGTTCCGGGGTCTCGACCGACTATTTATGGCTACACCTTC.

There are many counts of this clonotype. The rearrangement links TRBV6-1 to TRBJ2-7, with TRBD2 matching 10 bases. Unmatched junction bases numbered 5, after V lost 2 bases and J lost 4 bases. The CDR3 runs to 15 residues. CDR1 is MNHNS, CDR2 SASEGT, per germline. CDR3 bases: TGTGCCAGCAGTGAAAGCGGACTAGCGGATTACGAGCAGTACTTC. Translating gives CASSESGLADYEQYF.

This clonotype was observed many times. The chain combines TRBV3-1 with TRBJ1-5; D uncertain. Germline V CDR1 and CDR2: LGHDT, YNNKEL (reference sequence). Trimming shortened V by 0 bases and J by 4 bases, and 1 base separated the two germline ends. This CDR3 is built from 12 residues. In DNA, the CDR3 is TGTGCCAGCAGCCAAGAAAATCAGCCCCAGCATTTT. This encodes CASSQENQPQHF.

Regarding this clonotype: This may be a read error, as it is one base from a much larger clone. The chain uses TRBV27 and TRBJ1-2, with D tentatively TRBD1 (5 bases). The CDR3 runs 12 residues. Germline lookup yields CDR1 MNHEY and CDR2 SMNVEV (reference sequence). The CDR3 spells CASRREDYGFTF. Written as DNA, the CDR3 is TGTGCCAGCCGCAGGGAAGACTATGGCTTCACCTTC.

The chain uses TRBV20-1 and TRBJ2-7, with D perhaps matching TRBD2 (7 bases). Germline CDR1 DFQATT, CDR2 SNEGSKA (reference sequence). The CDR3 loop spans 17 amino acids. Trimming removed 6 bases from V and 7 bases from J, with 31 bases in between. The CDR3 spells CSARGGARDKGSREQYF. CDR3 nucleotide sequence: TGCAGTGCGAGGGGGGGGGCCCGGGACAAGGGGTCTCGGGAGCAGTACTTC.

The table lists this clonotype with many counts. The chain has TRBV5-1 and TRBJ1-1; D uncertain. The V end lost 0 bases, the J end lost 5 bases, and 11 bases lay between the germline ends. From germline, CDR1 is SGHRS and CDR2 YFSETQ. The CDR3 sequence is 14 residues long. This chain's CDR3 is CASSLEGGSTEAFF. CDR3 sequence (DNA): TGCGCCAGCAGCTTGGAGGGAGGGAGTACTGAAGCTTTCTTT.